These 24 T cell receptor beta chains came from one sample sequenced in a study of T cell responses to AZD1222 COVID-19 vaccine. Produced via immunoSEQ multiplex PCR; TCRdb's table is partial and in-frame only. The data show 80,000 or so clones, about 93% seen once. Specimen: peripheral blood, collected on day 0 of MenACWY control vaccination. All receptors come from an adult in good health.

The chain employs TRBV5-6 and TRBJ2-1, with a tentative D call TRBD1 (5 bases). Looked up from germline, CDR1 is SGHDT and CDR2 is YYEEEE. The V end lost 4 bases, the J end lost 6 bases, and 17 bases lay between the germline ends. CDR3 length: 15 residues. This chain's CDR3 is CASSGLGPQGNEQFF. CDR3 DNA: TGTGCCAGCAGCGGGCTAGGCCCTCAGGGCAATGAGCAGTTCTTC. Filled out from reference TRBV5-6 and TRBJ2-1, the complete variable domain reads DAGVTQSPTHLIKTRGQQVTLRCSPKSGHDTVSWYQQALGQGPQFIFQYYEEEERQRGNFPDRFSGHQFPNYSSELNVNALLLGDSALYLCASSGLGPQGNEQFFGPGTRLTVL.

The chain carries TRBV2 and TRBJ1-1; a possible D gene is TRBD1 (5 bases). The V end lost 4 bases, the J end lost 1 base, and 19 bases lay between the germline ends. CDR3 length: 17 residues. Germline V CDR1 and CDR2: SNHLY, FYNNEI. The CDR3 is CASSGGVGDHGNTEAFF. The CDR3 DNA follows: TGTGCCAGCAGTGGTGGGGTGGGGGACCATGGGAACACTGAAGCTTTCTTT.

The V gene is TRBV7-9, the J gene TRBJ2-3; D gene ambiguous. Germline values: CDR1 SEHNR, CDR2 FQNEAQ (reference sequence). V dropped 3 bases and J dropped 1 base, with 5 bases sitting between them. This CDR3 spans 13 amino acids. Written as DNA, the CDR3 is TGTGCCAGCAGCTTTCTCGGCACAGATACGCAGTATTTT. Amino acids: CASSFLGTDTQYF. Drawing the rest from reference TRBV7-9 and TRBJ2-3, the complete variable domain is DTGVSQNPRHKITKRGQNVTFRCDPISEHNRLYWYRQTLGQGPEFLTYFQNEAQLEKSRLLSDRFSAERPKGSFSTLEIQRTEQGDSAMYLCASSFLGTDTQYFGPGTRLTVL.

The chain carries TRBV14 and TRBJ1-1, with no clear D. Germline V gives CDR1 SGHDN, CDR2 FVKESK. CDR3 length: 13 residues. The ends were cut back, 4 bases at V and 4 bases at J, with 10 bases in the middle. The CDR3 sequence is CASSLGGSTEAFF. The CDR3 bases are TGTGCCAGCAGCCTCGGCGGCAGCACTGAAGCTTTCTTT.

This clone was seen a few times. The CDR3 loop reads CASSGARGQVARGGTQYF. The CDR3 DNA sequence: TGTGCCAGCAGCGGTGCCAGGGGGCAAGTGGCGCGGGGTGGGACCCAGTACTTC. This sequence joins TRBV3-1 (or the pseudogene TRBV3-2) and TRBJ2-5, with 8 bases lining up with TRBD1. Germline values: CDR1 LGHDT, CDR2 YNNKEL (reference sequence). There are 18 residues in the CDR3. J was trimmed by 7 bases and V by 5 bases; bases with no gene match: 21.

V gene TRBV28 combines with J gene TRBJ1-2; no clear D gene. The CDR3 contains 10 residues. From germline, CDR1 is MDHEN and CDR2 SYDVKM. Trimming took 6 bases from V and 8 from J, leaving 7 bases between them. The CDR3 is CASSFDGYTF. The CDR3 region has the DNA TGTGCCAGCAGCTTTGACGGCTACACCTTC.

The CDR3 loop reads CATSGAAEAFF. The DNA of the CDR3 is TGTGCCACCTCAGGGGCGGCTGAAGCTTTCTTT. The gene calls are TRBV15 and TRBJ1-1, with a tentative D call TRBD1 (6 bases). The germline gives CDR1 LNHNV, CDR2 YYDKDF (reference sequence). The V and J ends lost 8 bases and 6 bases respectively, with 10 bases between them. This CDR3 has 11 residues.

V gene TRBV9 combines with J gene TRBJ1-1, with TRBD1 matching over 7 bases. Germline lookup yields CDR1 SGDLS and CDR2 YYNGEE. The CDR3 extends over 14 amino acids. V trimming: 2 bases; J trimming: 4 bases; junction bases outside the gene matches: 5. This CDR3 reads CASSVMGQSTEAFF. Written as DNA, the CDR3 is TGTGCCAGCAGCGTCATGGGACAGTCCACTGAAGCTTTCTTT. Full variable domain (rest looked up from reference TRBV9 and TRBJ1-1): DSGVTQTPKHLITATGQRVTLRCSPRSGDLSVYWYQQSLDQGLQFLIQYYNGEERAKGNILERFSAQQFPDLHSELNLSSLELGDSALYFCASSVMGQSTEAFFGQGTRLTVV.

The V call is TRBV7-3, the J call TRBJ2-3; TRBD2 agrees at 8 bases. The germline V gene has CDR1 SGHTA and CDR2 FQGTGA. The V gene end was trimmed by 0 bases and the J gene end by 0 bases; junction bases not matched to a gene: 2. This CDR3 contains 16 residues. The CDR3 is CASSLTTSGSTDTQYF. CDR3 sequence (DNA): TGTGCCAGCAGCTTAACAACTAGCGGAAGCACAGATACGCAGTATTTT.

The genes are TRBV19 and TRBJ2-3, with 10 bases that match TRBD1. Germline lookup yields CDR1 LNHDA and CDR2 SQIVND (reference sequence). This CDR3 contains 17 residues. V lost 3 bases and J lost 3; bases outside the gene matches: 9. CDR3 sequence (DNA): TGTGCCAGTAGTATCTTGCCGGGACAGGGGCGTACAGATACGCAGTATTTT. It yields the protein CASSILPGQGRTDTQYF.

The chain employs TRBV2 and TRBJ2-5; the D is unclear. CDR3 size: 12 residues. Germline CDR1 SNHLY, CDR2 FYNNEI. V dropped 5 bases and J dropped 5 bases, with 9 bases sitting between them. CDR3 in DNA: TGTGCCAGCAGTTCCAGTCGCGAGACCCAGTACTTC. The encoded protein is CASSSSRETQYF.

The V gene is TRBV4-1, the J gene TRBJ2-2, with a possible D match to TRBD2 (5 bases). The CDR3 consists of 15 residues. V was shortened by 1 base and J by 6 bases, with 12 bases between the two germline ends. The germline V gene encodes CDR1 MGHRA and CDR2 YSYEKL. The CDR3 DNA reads TGCGCCAGCAGCCAAGGTCCCGGAGGCCCCGGGGAGCTGTTTTTT. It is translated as CASSQGPGGPGELFF.

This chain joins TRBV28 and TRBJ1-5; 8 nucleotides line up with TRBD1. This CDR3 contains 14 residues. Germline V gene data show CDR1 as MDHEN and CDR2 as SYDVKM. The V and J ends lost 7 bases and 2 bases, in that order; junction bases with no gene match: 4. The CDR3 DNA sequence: TGTGCCAGCATCGACAGGGGTGGCAATCAGCCCCAGCATTTT. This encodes CASIDRGGNQPQHF.

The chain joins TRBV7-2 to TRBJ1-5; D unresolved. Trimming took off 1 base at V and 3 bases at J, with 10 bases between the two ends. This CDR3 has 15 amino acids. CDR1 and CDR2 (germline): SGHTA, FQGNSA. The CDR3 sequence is CASSLVGQLNQPQHF. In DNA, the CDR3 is TGTGCCAGCAGCTTAGTCGGGCAGCTCAATCAGCCCCAGCATTTT.

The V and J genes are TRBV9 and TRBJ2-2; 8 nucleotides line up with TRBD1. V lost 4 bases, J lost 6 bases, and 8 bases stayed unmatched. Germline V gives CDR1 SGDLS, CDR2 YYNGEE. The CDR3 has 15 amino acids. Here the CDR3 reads CASSKQTGAAGELFF. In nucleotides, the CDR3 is TGTGCCAGCAGCAAACAGACAGGGGCGGCCGGGGAGCTGTTTTTT. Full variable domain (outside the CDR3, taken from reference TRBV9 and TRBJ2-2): DSGVTQTPKHLITATGQRVTLRCSPRSGDLSVYWYQQSLDQGLQFLIQYYNGEERAKGNILERFSAQQFPDLHSELNLSSLELGDSALYFCASSKQTGAAGELFFGEGSRLTVL.

CDR3 coding DNA: TGTGCCAGCCTCGGGACGGAGTCGACCCTCCACTTT. Translated, it gives CASLGTESTLHF. The chain uses TRBV28 and TRBJ1-6, with a tentative D call TRBD1 (5 bases). This CDR3 region has 12 residues. The germline CDR1 and CDR2 sequences are MDHEN and SYDVKM. Trimming removed 8 bases from V and 14 bases from J, with 16 bases in between.

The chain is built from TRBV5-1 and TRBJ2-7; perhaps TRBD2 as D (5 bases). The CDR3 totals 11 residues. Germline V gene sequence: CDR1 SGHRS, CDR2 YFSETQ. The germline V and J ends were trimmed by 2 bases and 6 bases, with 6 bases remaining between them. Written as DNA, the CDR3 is TGCGCCAGCAGCTTAGAGGGCGAGCAGTACTTC. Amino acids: CASSLEGEQYF.

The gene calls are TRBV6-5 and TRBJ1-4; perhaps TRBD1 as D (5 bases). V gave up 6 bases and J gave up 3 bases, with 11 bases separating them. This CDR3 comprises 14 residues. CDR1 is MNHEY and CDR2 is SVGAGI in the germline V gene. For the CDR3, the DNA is TGTGCCAGCAGGCTGGGGGGTCCTAATGAAAAACTGTTTTTT. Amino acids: CASRLGGPNEKLFF.

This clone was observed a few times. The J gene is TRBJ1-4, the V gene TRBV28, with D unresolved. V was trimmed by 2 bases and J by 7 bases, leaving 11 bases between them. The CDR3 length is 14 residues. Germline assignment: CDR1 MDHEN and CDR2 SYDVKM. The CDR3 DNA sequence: TGTGCCAGCAGTTTAGCGTCTGGGAGTGAAAAACTGTTTTTT. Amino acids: CASSLASGSEKLFF.

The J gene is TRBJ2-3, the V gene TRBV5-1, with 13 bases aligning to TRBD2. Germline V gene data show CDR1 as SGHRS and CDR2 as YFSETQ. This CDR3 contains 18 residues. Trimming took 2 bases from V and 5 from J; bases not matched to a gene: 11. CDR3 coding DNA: TGCGCCAGCAGCTTTAACCGACTAGCGGGAGGCCCGGGAGATACGCAGTATTTT. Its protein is CASSFNRLAGGPGDTQYF.

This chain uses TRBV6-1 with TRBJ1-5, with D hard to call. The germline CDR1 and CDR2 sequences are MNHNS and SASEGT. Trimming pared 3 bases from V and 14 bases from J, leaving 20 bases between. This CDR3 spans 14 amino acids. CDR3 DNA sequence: TGTGCCAGCAGTGATGGAACAGATTATTGGGGAGAGCATTTT. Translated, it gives CASSDGTDYWGEHF.

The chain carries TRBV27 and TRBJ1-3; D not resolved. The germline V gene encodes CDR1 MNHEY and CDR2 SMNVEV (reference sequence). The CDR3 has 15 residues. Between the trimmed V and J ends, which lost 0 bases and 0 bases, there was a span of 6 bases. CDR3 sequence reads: CASSLSAASGNTIYF. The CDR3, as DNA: TGTGCCAGCAGTTTATCGGCAGCCTCTGGAAACACCATATATTTT.

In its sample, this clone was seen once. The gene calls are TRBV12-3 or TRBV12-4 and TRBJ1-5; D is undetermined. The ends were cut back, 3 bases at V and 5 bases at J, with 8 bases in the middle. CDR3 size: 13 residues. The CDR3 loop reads CASSLQVDQPQHF. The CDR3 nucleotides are TGTGCCAGCAGTTTGCAGGTGGATCAGCCCCAGCATTTT.

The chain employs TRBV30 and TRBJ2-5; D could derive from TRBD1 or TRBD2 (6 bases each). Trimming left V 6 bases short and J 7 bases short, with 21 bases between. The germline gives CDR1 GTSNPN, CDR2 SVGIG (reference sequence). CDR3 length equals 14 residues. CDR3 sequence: CACRPGTKGGTQYF. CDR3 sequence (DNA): TGTGCCTGTCGTCCCGGGACAAAGGGAGGGACCCAGTACTTC.